The 32 T cell receptor beta chains below come from one sample, sequenced in a study of blood T cell repertoires in COVID-19. Only in-frame clones appear in the TCRdb table, and some are missing; sequencing was by immunoSEQ multiplex PCR. The table has more than 8,500 clones, 80% seen once. The sequencing sample was made of peripheral blood. These receptors all come from a man aged 65 to 79 with active COVID-19.

V and J are TRBV9 and TRBJ1-2; D possibly corresponds to TRBD1 (6 bases). V lost 8 bases and J lost 4, with 18 bases in between. Germline V lookup: CDR1 SGDLS, CDR2 YYNGEE. The CDR3 length is 14 residues. The CDR3 region is CASGKVGGAYGYTF. The CDR3 DNA reads as TGTGCCAGTGGAAAAGTAGGGGGGGCCTATGGCTACACCTTC.

This chain joins TRBV24-1 and TRBJ1-2; D is ambiguous. The CDR3 contains 19 residues. Trimming removed 5 bases at V and 0 bases at J, with 24 bases between. Looked up from germline, CDR1 is KGHDR and CDR2 is SFDVKD. CDR3 loop: CATSAPPGMESHPNYGYTF. The CDR3 nucleotides read TGTGCCACCAGTGCCCCCCCGGGGATGGAGTCGCACCCTAACTATGGCTACACCTTC.

The rearrangement uses TRBV30 and TRBJ2-3, with 7 bases lining up with TRBD1. Germline V gene sequence: CDR1 GTSNPN, CDR2 SVGIG (reference sequence). This CDR3 has 13 residues. Trimming took 8 bases from V and 1 from J; bases not matched to a gene: 6. The CDR3 here is CAGHRGRTDTQYF. In nucleotides, the CDR3 is TGTGCCGGTCACAGGGGCCGCACAGATACGCAGTATTTT.

There are a few counts of this clone. The genes are TRBV6-2 or TRBV6-3 and TRBJ1-2, with D hard to call. The V gene lost 5 bases and the J gene lost 7 bases, with 8 bases spanning the gap. The CDR3 has 11 amino acids. Germline V gene lookup returns CDR1 MNHEY and CDR2 SVGEGT. CDR3 DNA: TGTGCCAGCAGTGCGGGCTTTGGCTACACCTTC. This gives the protein CASSAGFGYTF.

V usage is TRBV6-1 and J usage is TRBJ2-7; 7 bases agree with TRBD2. This CDR3 region has 16 residues. V lost 3 bases to trimming and J lost 2 bases; unmatched junction nucleotides: 10. Germline CDR1 is MNHNS and CDR2 is SASEGT. As DNA, the CDR3 is TGTGCCAGCAGTGACGGGGTGGCTAGCGGTCCCTACGAGCAGTACTTC. It yields the protein CASSDGVASGPYEQYF.

The rearrangement links TRBV3-1 (or the pseudogene TRBV3-2) to TRBJ2-7; 9 bases fit TRBD2. Looked up from germline, CDR1 is LGHDT and CDR2 is YNNKEL (reference sequence). The V gene end was trimmed by 4 bases and the J gene end by 2 bases; junction bases not matched to a gene: 6. CDR3 size: 15 residues. CDR3 region: CASSPRLAGTYEQYF. The DNA of the CDR3 is TGTGCCAGCAGCCCCCGGCTAGCGGGAACCTACGAGCAGTACTTC.

The rearrangement uses TRBV4-2 and TRBJ2-5; 15 nucleotides match TRBD2. Germline values: CDR1 LGHNA, CDR2 YNFKEQ. CDR3 size: 21 residues. V was clipped by 0 bases and J by 5 bases; unmatched bases: 16. The CDR3 sequence is CASSQDLGLAGGFGSRETQYF. The DNA of the CDR3 is TGTGCCAGCAGCCAAGATCTAGGACTAGCGGGAGGGTTTGGGTCGCGGGAGACCCAGTACTTC.

This clone was counted only a few times. V and J are TRBV18 and TRBJ1-3; D not certain. The CDR3 contains 16 residues. Germline V CDR1 and CDR2: KGHSH, LQKENI. Trimming cost V 0 bases and J 0 bases, with 9 bases left between them. CDR3 loop: CASSPPGRISGNTIYF. The CDR3, as DNA: TGTGCCAGCTCACCACCGGGCAGGATCTCTGGAAACACCATATATTTT.

This chain links TRBV28 with TRBJ2-7, with TRBD2 matching over 8 bases. With V trimmed by 7 bases and J by 1 base, 12 bases remained unmatched. This CDR3 spans 16 amino acids. In germline, CDR1 is MDHEN, CDR2 SYDVKM. The CDR3 DNA reads TGTGCCAGCAACCTAGGGTCGGGAGGGTGGTCCTACGAGCAGTACTTC. This gives the protein CASNLGSGGWSYEQYF.

The V gene is TRBV5-4, the J gene TRBJ2-7; no definite D call. This CDR3 spans 14 amino acids. The germline V gene encodes CDR1 SGHNT and CDR2 YYREEE (reference sequence). Trimming pared 0 bases from V and 0 bases from J, leaving 7 bases between. In DNA, the CDR3 is TGTGCCAGCAGCTTGGGACTTTCCTCCTACGAGCAGTACTTC. Protein sequence: CASSLGLSSYEQYF.

The chain has TRBV5-1 and TRBJ2-7; 7 bases match TRBD2. Trimming at V came to 3 bases and at J to 1 base, leaving 10 bases not matched to a gene. Germline V gene lookup returns CDR1 SGHRS and CDR2 YFSETQ. The CDR3 loop spans 16 amino acids. Here the CDR3 DNA reads TGCGCCAGCAGCTCGGGGGGTAGGGGCCAGTCCTACGAGCAGTACTTC. As protein: CASSSGGRGQSYEQYF.

The rearrangement uses TRBV7-8 and TRBJ2-5; 9 nucleotides line up with TRBD1. The CDR3 is made up of 17 amino acids. Germline trimming cut 0 bases from V and 5 bases from J; bases unmatched to any gene: 10. In germline, CDR1 is SGHVS, CDR2 FQNEAQ. Here the CDR3 reads CASSLADPGQGGETQYF. The DNA for the CDR3 is TGTGCCAGCAGCTTAGCGGACCCGGGACAGGGAGGGGAGACCCAGTACTTC.

This clone was counted a single time. The chain's CDR3 is CASSSRDTNTEAFF. Here the CDR3 DNA reads TGTGCCAGCTCTTCACGCGACACGAACACTGAAGCTTTCTTT. The rearrangement joins TRBV18 to TRBJ1-1; no firm D call. The germline V gene has CDR1 KGHSH and CDR2 LQKENI. Trimming removed 6 bases from V and 1 base from J, with 12 bases in between. The CDR3 covers 14 residues.

J is TRBJ2-5 and V is TRBV6-5, with D possibly matching TRBD2 (5 bases). Germline V lookup: CDR1 MNHEY, CDR2 SVGAGI. Trimming cost V 7 bases and J 5 bases, with 17 bases left between them. This CDR3 comprises 14 residues. The CDR3 protein is CASNSYLRGETQYF. Written as DNA, the CDR3 is TGTGCCAGCAATTCCTACCTCAGAGGGGAGACCCAGTACTTC.

CDR3 residues: CASSEARRTGFYGYTF. Here the CDR3 DNA reads TGTGCCAGCAGTGAAGCGCGTCGGACAGGGTTCTATGGCTACACCTTC. J is TRBJ1-2 and V is TRBV6-1, with 8 nucleotides matching TRBD1. Unmatched junction bases numbered 7, after V lost 0 bases and J lost 4 bases. Germline V gene lookup returns CDR1 MNHNS and CDR2 SASEGT. The CDR3 totals 16 residues.

This clone has only a few counts. V is TRBV5-4 and J is TRBJ2-1; D not resolved. CDR1 SGHNT and CDR2 YYREEE come from the germline V gene (reference sequence). Trimming removed 2 bases at V and 5 bases at J, with 14 bases between. The CDR3 extends over 15 amino acids. The CDR3 sequence is CASSLRRRGNNEQFF. The CDR3 bases are TGTGCCAGCAGCTTAAGGCGGCGAGGTAACAATGAGCAGTTCTTC.

The chain combines TRBV14 with TRBJ1-3; possibly TRBD1 for D (6 bases). The germline gives CDR1 SGHDN, CDR2 FVKESK. The CDR3 consists of 16 residues. Trimming removed 0 bases at V and 5 bases at J, with 14 bases between. CDR3 in DNA: TGTGCCAGCAGCCAAGATTTCACAGGGAGTCGAAACACCATATATTTT. It specifies CASSQDFTGSRNTIYF.

The V gene is TRBV5-6, the J gene TRBJ1-2; the D is unclear. This CDR3 is 16 amino acids long. V shed 3 bases and J shed 1 base, with 16 bases lying between them. Germline V gene data show CDR1 as SGHDT and CDR2 as YYEEEE. The CDR3 spells CASSSSEAAFNYGYTF. Written as DNA, the CDR3 is TGTGCCAGCAGCTCGAGTGAGGCAGCTTTTAACTATGGCTACACCTTC. The full variable domain, rest sourced from reference TRBV5-6 and TRBJ1-2, is DAGVTQSPTHLIKTRGQQVTLRCSPKSGHDTVSWYQQALGQGPQFIFQYYEEEERQRGNFPDRFSGHQFPNYSSELNVNALLLGDSALYLCASSSSEAAFNYGYTFGSGTRLTVV.

The chain uses TRBV28 and TRBJ2-2; 10 positions match TRBD2. Germline trimming cut 5 bases from V and 8 bases from J; bases unmatched to any gene: 8. The germline CDR1 and CDR2 sequences are MDHEN and SYDVKM. This CDR3 has 15 residues. The CDR3 DNA follows: TGTGCCAGCAGTAGGTCTAGCGGGAGAGAGGGGGAGCTGTTTTTT. Its protein product is CASSRSSGREGELFF.

The chain couples TRBV7-8 to TRBJ1-3; no firm D call. V shed 1 base and J shed 0 bases, with 10 bases lying between them. CDR1 and CDR2 (germline): SGHVS, FQNEAQ. There are 16 residues in the CDR3. This chain's CDR3 is CASSLVAAPSGNTIYF. CDR3 DNA sequence: TGTGCCAGCAGCTTAGTAGCTGCTCCCTCTGGAAACACCATATATTTT.

The chain couples TRBV28 to TRBJ2-2; D gene uncertain. CDR1 and CDR2 (germline): MDHEN, SYDVKM. V was cut by 8 bases and J by 0 bases, with 10 bases left in between. CDR3 size: 14 residues. The CDR3: CASGKHPNTGELFF. DNA for the CDR3: TGTGCCAGCGGTAAACACCCGAACACCGGGGAGCTGTTTTTT.

This clone was recorded once. CDR3 sequence (DNA): TGTGCCAGTACATCCCCGGGACAGGGGAATACTGAAGCTTTCTTT. Translation: CASTSPGQGNTEAFF. V and J are TRBV19 and TRBJ1-1, with 10 bases that match TRBD1. This CDR3 is built from 15 residues. J was trimmed by 5 bases and V by 7 bases; bases with no gene match: 10. Germline-derived CDR1 and CDR2 are LNHDA and SQIVND (reference sequence).

The chain employs TRBV4-2 and TRBJ2-3; the D gene is possibly TRBD2 (5 bases). The CDR3 is 14 residues long. V lost 2 bases to trimming and J lost 0 bases, with 6 bases between them. CDR1 and CDR2 (germline): LGHNA, YNFKEQ. The CDR3 region has the DNA TGTGCCAGCAGCCAATGGACTAGCACAGATACGCAGTATTTT. Translation gives CASSQWTSTDTQYF.

V is TRBV6-1 and J is TRBJ2-7; D might be TRBD2 (6 bases). Germline CDR1 reads MNHNS; CDR2 reads SASEGT. This CDR3 region has 15 residues. With 2 bases removed from V and 2 bases from J, the gap between germline ends came to 13 bases. The DNA for the CDR3 is TGTGCCAGCAGTGAATGGGCAGGGAGGACCTACGAGCAGTACTTC. Its translation is CASSEWAGRTYEQYF.

V and J are TRBV4-3 and TRBJ2-1, with TRBD2 matching 11 bases. The CDR3 length is 20 residues. Losses at the gene ends were 0 bases for V and 5 bases for J; bases not matched to a gene: 15. Germline CDR1 and CDR2: LGHNA and YSLEER. CDR3 in DNA: TGCGCCAGCAGCCAAGAGGCTCCGTCTAGCGGGAGGATATCACACAATGAGCAGTTCTTC. Residues: CASSQEAPSSGRISHNEQFF.

The chain couples TRBV10-3 to TRBJ1-4, with TRBD1 identical over 9 bases. The CDR3 is made up of 15 amino acids. The ends lost 2 bases at V and 4 bases at J; junction bases unmatched: 2. CDR1 and CDR2 from the germline V gene are ENHRY and SYGVKD. CDR3 amino acids: CAISEGTGFNEKLFF. The CDR3 DNA sequence: TGTGCCATCAGTGAGGGGACAGGGTTTAATGAAAAACTGTTTTTT.

The chain joins TRBV9 to TRBJ2-3; 7 bases match TRBD2. This CDR3 has 18 residues. From germline, CDR1 is SGDLS and CDR2 YYNGEE. V lost 0 bases, J lost 2 bases, and 12 bases stayed unmatched. In DNA, the CDR3 is TGTGCCAGCAGCGTAGGGATAGCGGGTTCGATCGTCACAGATACGCAGTATTTT. Protein product: CASSVGIAGSIVTDTQYF.

V gene TRBV28 combines with J gene TRBJ2-1; the D gene is possibly TRBD2 (6 bases). CDR1 and CDR2 (germline): MDHEN, SYDVKM. CDR3 length: 15 residues. Trimming pared 7 bases from V and 0 bases from J, leaving 13 bases between. The CDR3 DNA follows: TGTGCCAGCACGCGGGACGCGAGCTCCTACAATGAGCAGTTCTTC. Residues: CASTRDASSYNEQFF.

V and J are TRBV7-2 and TRBJ1-5, with no clear D. In germline, CDR1 is SGHTA, CDR2 FQGNSA. The CDR3 contains 13 residues. V lost 5 bases, J lost 11 bases, and 16 bases lay in between. Here the CDR3 DNA reads TGTGCCAGCAGCCTAAATCCGGGGAGGACCCAGCATTTT. Protein sequence: CASSLNPGRTQHF.

The chain has TRBV7-9 and TRBJ2-5; 8 bases align to TRBD1. Germline V gene lookup returns CDR1 SEHNR and CDR2 FQNEAQ (reference sequence). The CDR3 is 15 residues long. Germline trimming cut 2 bases from V and 6 bases from J; bases unmatched to any gene: 8. CDR3 bases: TGTGCCAGCAGCTTAAAAACAACAGGGGGAAAGACCCAGTACTTC. Translated, it gives CASSLKTTGGKTQYF.

The table lists this clone with a count of one. The chain carries TRBV5-5 and TRBJ2-2; 8 bases line up with TRBD2. The CDR3 length is 16 residues. Germline V gene lookup returns CDR1 SGHKS and CDR2 YYEKEE (reference sequence). J was trimmed by 1 base and V by 4 bases; bases with no gene match: 6. For the CDR3, the DNA is TGTGCCAGCAGCCTCCGAGCGGGAGTGAACACCGGGGAGCTGTTTTTT. Its translation is CASSLRAGVNTGELFF.

This clone showed up just a few times. J is TRBJ2-5 and V is TRBV6-8, with TRBD1 identical over 10 bases. Germline V gives CDR1 MNHGY, CDR2 SAAAGT. This CDR3 has 16 amino acids. Trimming removed 6 bases from V and 0 bases from J; junction bases left unmatched: 7. CDR3 sequence (DNA): TGTGCCAGCAGCTCCCGGACAGGGGGGGACCAAGAGACCCAGTACTTC. Translation gives CASSSRTGGDQETQYF.